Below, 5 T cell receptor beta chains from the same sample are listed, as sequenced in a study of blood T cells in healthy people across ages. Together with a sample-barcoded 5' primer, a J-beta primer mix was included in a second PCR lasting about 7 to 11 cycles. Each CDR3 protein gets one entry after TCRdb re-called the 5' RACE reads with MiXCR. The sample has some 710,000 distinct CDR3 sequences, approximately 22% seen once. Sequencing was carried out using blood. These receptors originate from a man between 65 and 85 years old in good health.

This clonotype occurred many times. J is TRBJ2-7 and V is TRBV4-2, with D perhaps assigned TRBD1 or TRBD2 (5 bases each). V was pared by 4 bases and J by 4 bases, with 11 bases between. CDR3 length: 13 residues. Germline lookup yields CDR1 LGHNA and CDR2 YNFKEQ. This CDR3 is CASSRDVRYEQYF. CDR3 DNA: TGTGCCAGCAGCCGGGACGTCCGATACGAGCAGTACTTC.

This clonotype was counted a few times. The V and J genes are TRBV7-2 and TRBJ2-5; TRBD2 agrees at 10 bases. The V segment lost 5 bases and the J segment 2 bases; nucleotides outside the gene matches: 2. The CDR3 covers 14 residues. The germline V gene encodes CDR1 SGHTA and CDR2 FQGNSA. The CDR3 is CASSGTSAQETQYF. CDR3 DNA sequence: TGTGCCAGCAGCGGGACTAGCGCACAAGAGACCCAGTACTTC.

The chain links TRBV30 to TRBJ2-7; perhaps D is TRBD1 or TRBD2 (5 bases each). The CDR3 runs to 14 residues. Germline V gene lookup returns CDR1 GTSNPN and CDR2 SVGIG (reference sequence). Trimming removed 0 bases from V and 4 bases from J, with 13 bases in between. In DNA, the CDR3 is TGTGCCTGGAGTGTCGGGACGGGGCTTTACGAGCAGTACGTC. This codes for CAWSVGTGLYEQYV.

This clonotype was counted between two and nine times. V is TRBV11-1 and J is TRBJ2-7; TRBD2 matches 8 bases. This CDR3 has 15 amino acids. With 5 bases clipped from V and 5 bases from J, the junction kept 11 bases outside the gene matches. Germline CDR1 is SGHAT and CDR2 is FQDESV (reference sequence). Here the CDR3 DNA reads TGTGCCAGCAGCCTACCGGGGACTAGATTCCACGAGCAGTACGTC. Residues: CASSLPGTRFHEQYV.

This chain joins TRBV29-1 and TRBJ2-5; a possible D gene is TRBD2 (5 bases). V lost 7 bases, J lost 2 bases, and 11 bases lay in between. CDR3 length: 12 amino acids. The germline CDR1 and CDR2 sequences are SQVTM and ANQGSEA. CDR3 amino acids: CSAESGQETQYF. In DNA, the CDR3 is TGCAGCGCAGAAAGCGGTCAAGAGACCCAGTACTTC.